This record looks at one TCR beta chain sequence and its context. This receptor's antigen is unknown. One base away there is no much larger clone; base qualities are not given. The data originate from a study of CD8 T cells in Susac syndrome (dated by TCRdb to about 2019). For the wider study: The study used repertoire sequencing to test whether antigen drove CD8+ T cell activation and differentiation in Susac syndrome. Clonality of the CD8+ T cell repertoire was compared between more than 10 healthy donors, approximately 14 Susac syndrome patients and 15 multiple sclerosis patients. Overall study results and their limits: The number of individuals in the TCR sequencing and HLA analysis was recognized as being relatively small.

V and J lose 1 base and 9 bases, and a span of 21 bases separates them. The germline V gene (reference sequence) gives CDR1 as LNHNV and CDR2 as YYDKDF. Including cysteine and phenylalanine, the CDR3 has 16 amino acids. Only the CDR3 DNA stays, 48 bases, in frame from base 1. Peripheral blood CD8+ and CD4+ T cells from healthy donors, Susac syndrome patients and multiple sclerosis patients were profiled using high-throughput TCR beta sequencing. The multiple sclerosis controls were treatment-naive patients whose relapsing-remitting disease, either stable or active, fulfilled the revised McDonald criteria. Bulk CD8+ and CD4+ T cells were purified by magnetic negative isolation, whereas CD8+ TEMRA cells were enriched by FACS. Blood was drawn into EDTA tubes, processed within 24 hours, and PBMCs were isolated by density gradient centrifugation. PBMCs intended for TCR sequencing were cryopreserved in liquid nitrogen and were subsequently thawed in a 37 degrees C water bath. A purity of at least 90% was achieved for sorted or isolated CD4+, CD8+ and CD8+ TEMRA cells.

RNA was extracted with the RNeasy kit and about 0.5 to 1 ug was reverse transcribed using random hexamers. TCR beta CDR3 regions were amplified with the immunoSEQ multiplex PCR assay covering 54 Vbeta and 13 Jbeta segments. PCR amplification bias was corrected by using a synthetic template baseline for primer optimization and computational correction. As for how the authors treated the data: Reads were annotated to V, D and J genes per IMGT and analyzed with immunoSEQ Analyzer, keeping only productive sequences. To calculate clonality, Shannon entropy was normalized by log2 of the number of productive unique sequences and then subtracted from one. Public and private clones were assessed among the 100 most prevalent clones of each patient and control. A clone was defined as Susac-specific if it was absent from the healthy and MS cohorts, from more than 850 published viral clones and from other ImmuneACCESS disease sequences. The public reads were reanalyzed by TCRdb: fastp trimming at Q25, MiXCR alignment, in-frame beta chains only. CDR3 protein duplicates are merged, each entry listing the most common genes and DNA. The V and J calls here are based on TCRdb, not the publication. The sample table records about 290,000 distinct CDR3 sequences; about 82% of these occur just once. The top ten constitute roughly 0.21% of the sample.

The sequence joins TRBV15 to TRBJ2-5; the D region possibly corresponds to TRBD2 (6 bases align). The sequenced sample consisted of CD8+ T cells from PBMCs. The TCR comes from a human donor with multiple sclerosis. CDR3 protein: CATSRVWVRGFGAQYF. The sequence in DNA is TGTGCCACCAGCAGAGTATGGGTGCGGGGATTCGGGGCCCAGTACTTC.